Only one count was recorded for the clone carrying this TCR beta chain. The entry originates in a study of blood T cell repertoires in COVID-19. As for the study in general: Samples taken during acute and convalescent COVID-19 were collected in the United States, Italy and Spain. In each case, the material was cDNA or gDNA derived from T cells, B-cell-depleted T cells, or PBMCs.

Germline CDR1 and CDR2: MNHEY and SVGAGI. Between the trimmed V and J ends, which lost 0 bases and 3 bases, there was a span of 11 bases. The CDR3 runs 15 residues. In the original workflow: Researchers report that nucleated cell counts were estimated from reference gene primer amplification. Profiling relied on immunoSEQ multiplex PCR, and the TCRdb table lists in-frame clones only, not all of them. The V and J calls and clone size come from that table; D and trimming were worked out from the DNA. The repertoire holds more than 85,000 clones, 83% seen once, with 15% to 20% in the top ten. The chain combines TRBV6-5 with TRBJ1-1; TRBD1 is a possible D gene (5 bases). The receptor was isolated from a woman aged 60-75 years with acute or convalescent COVID-19. Sequenced input: peripheral blood. CDR3 nucleotides: TGTGCCAGCAGTTACTCTGCCAGGGTAGACACTGAAGCTTTCTTT. This codes for CASSYSARVDTEAFF.